This TCR beta chain appears in the sequencing data of a study of T-cell memory formation after mild COVID-19. Study results and limitations: Memory cells collected pre-infection included some clones that later responded, suggesting cross-reactive memory joined.

TCRdb fed the 5' RACE reads into MiXCR, producing one record per CDR3 protein. Counted here are more than 110,000 distinct CDR3 sequences, 11% to 15% occurring once; the ten biggest clones make up around 30%. This clonotype was observed a few times. Its specificity is not known. Sequencing was performed on PBMCs or a T cell subset sorted from them (not recorded which). The receptor comes from an adult woman who had mild COVID-19 (a few samples of this study predate the infection). Cell type and time point are not known.

The CDR3 spells CASSLSLAGGPHNEQFF. In DNA, the CDR3 is TGTGCCAGCAGCTTATCGCTGGCGGGGGGGCCCCACAATGAGCAGTTCTTC. The chain employs TRBV11-2 and TRBJ2-1; TRBD2 agrees at 9 bases. The V and J ends lost 2 bases and 5 bases, in that order; junction bases with no gene match: 10. This CDR3 spans 17 amino acids. The V gene's germline CDR1 is SGHAT and CDR2 FQNNGV.